This T cell receptor (beta chain) comes out of a study of T-cell reconstitution after alpha-beta-depleted transplantation in children. Construction of the TCRbeta library involved unique molecular identifiers. MiXCR, run by TCRdb on the PCR reads, gives a single entry per CDR3 protein. Seen here are hundreds of thousands of distinct CDR3 sequences, 11% observed once, and the top ten hold about a quarter. Study-level results: Several patients had high TCRbeta diversity at day 60; it came from surviving recipient T cells and thymic progenitors. The authors attributed T-cell counts and diversity one year after transplant mostly to newly produced T cells. The study reportedly traced alpha-beta T cells about two months after transplant to several hundred expanded graft clones.

This clonotype was seen ten or more times. Its cognate antigen is unknown. This material consisted of peripheral blood, taken 180 days after TCRalphabeta/CD19-depleted stem cell transplant. The sequence came from a male patient aged 2-9 years who had a stem cell transplant for chronic granulomatous disease, so the T cells may come from the graft donor.

The CDR3 nucleotides read TGCGCCAGCAGCTCGGACGGCAATCAGCCCCAGCATTTT. As protein: CASSSDGNQPQHF. The chain couples TRBV5-1 to TRBJ1-5; D is unresolved. The germline CDR1 and CDR2 sequences are SGHRS and YFSETQ. The CDR3 runs 13 residues. The germline V and J ends were trimmed by 3 bases and 2 bases, with 6 bases remaining between them.